Shown below are 19 T cell receptor beta chains from a single sample sequenced in a study of post-analysis software for immune sequencing data. Study observations and caveats: A few TRBV segments were significantly more frequent in patients than in controls. TRBV5-6, TRBV5-1 and TRBV20-1 were among these segments.

These receptors lack a known antigen. Unique molecular identifiers were carried by the TCR beta cDNA libraries. TCRdb independently ran MiXCR on the PCR reads; one entry per CDR3 protein. The repertoire has 650,000 to 850,000 distinct CDR3 sequences, approximately 57% of them found once; the top ten carry roughly 4.4%. The material sequenced was blood. These TCRs come from a girl between 5 and 17 years old with multiple sclerosis.

The chain uses TRBV5-1 and TRBJ1-2; D uncertain. This CDR3 is 14 amino acids long. Germline loops: CDR1 SGHRS, CDR2 YFSETQ. V lost 2 bases and J lost 3, with 11 bases in between. The DNA of the CDR3 is TGCGCCAGCAGCTTCTTACAGTCGGACTATGGCTACACCTTC. Translation gives CASSFLQSDYGYTF.

The chain employs TRBV6-2 or TRBV6-3 and TRBJ2-7; D ambiguous. Deletions cut 4 bases from V and 1 base from J, with 11 bases between. Germline V CDR1 and CDR2: MNHEY, SVGEGT. CDR3 length equals 14 residues. The DNA of the CDR3 is TGTGCCAGCAGTTCTCTCGACGGATCCTACGAGCAGTACTTC. The encoded protein is CASSSLDGSYEQYF.

The chain is built from TRBV7-9 and TRBJ2-4; the D gene is possibly TRBD2 (6 bases). Trimming took off 4 bases at V and 1 base at J, with 23 bases between the two ends. The CDR3 is 19 amino acids. Per the germline V gene, CDR1 is SEHNR and CDR2 is FQNEAQ (reference sequence). The CDR3 DNA follows: TGTGCCAGCAGCTACCTTGCGACAGCCGGGGGTCTGGCCAAAAACATTCAGTACTTC. As protein: CASSYLATAGGLAKNIQYF.

This clonotype came up a few times. The genes are TRBV12-5 and TRBJ2-6; perhaps TRBD2 as D (5 bases). V was pared by 0 bases and J by 2 bases, with 8 bases between. Germline V gene data show CDR1 as LGHNT and CDR2 as FRNRAP. This CDR3 is built from 16 residues. The CDR3 is CASGLVRGTGANVLTF. CDR3 nucleotides: TGTGCTAGTGGTTTGGTACGGGGAACTGGGGCCAACGTCCTGACTTTC.

The chain carries TRBV29-1 and TRBJ2-2; no clear D. In germline, CDR1 is SQVTM, CDR2 ANQGSEA. Trimming removed 2 bases from V and 4 bases from J, with 11 bases in between. The CDR3 runs to 14 residues. The CDR3 sequence: CSVEPQARTGELFF. The CDR3 DNA sequence: TGCAGCGTTGAACCCCAGGCGCGCACCGGGGAGCTGTTTTTT.

CDR3 coding DNA: TGTGCCAGCAGCTTAGTCTCTTCCGAGCAGTACTTC. Residues: CASSLVSSEQYF. The rearrangement joins TRBV7-9 to TRBJ2-7, with unresolved D. Trimming took off 1 base at V and 6 bases at J, with 7 bases between the two ends. The CDR3 covers 12 residues. The germline gives CDR1 SEHNR, CDR2 FQNEAQ (reference sequence). Based on the CDR3 plus reference TRBV7-9 and TRBJ2-7, the full variable domain is DTGVSQNPRHKITKRGQNVTFRCDPISEHNRLYWYRQTLGQGPEFLTYFQNEAQLEKSRLLSDRFSAERPKGSFSTLEIQRTEQGDSAMYLCASSLVSSEQYFGPGTRLTVT.

Note on this clonotype: Relative to the germline gene, one junction end is altered; a read error may explain this. In DNA form, the CDR3 reads TGTGCCAGCAGCTTGGGTCTAGCCAGATTAGGGAACTATGGTTACACCTTC. Amino acid sequence: CASSLGLARLGNYGYTF. The chain is built from TRBV7-8 and TRBJ1-2; D gene uncertain. Germline V gives CDR1 SGHVS, CDR2 FQNEAQ. This CDR3 is built from 17 residues.

The CDR3 region has the DNA TGCAGTGCTAGCCGCGGGGGGGTAGCTGAGCAGTTCTTC. Encoded protein: CSASRGGVAEQFF. The rearrangement uses TRBV20-1 and TRBJ2-1; 9 bases line up with TRBD2. The CDR3 consists of 13 residues. With 3 bases clipped from V and 9 bases from J, the junction kept 6 bases outside the gene matches. From germline, CDR1 is DFQATT and CDR2 SNEGSKA (reference sequence).

In its sample, this clonotype was seen a few times. CDR3 amino acids: CASSTGTSLVDTQYF. The CDR3 DNA sequence: TGTGCCAGCAGCACCGGGACTAGCCTGGTTGATACGCAGTATTTT. This chain links TRBV9 with TRBJ2-3, with 9 nucleotides matching TRBD2. The ends lost 4 bases at V and 6 bases at J; junction bases unmatched: 9. The germline CDR1 and CDR2 sequences are SGDLS and YYNGEE. There are 15 residues in the CDR3.

DNA of the CDR3: TGCAGTGCAGAGACCAGCGGCTCCTACAATGAGCAGTACTTC. Its translation is CSAETSGSYNEQYF. This chain uses TRBV20-1 with TRBJ2-1; possible D gene TRBD2, 5 bases. The DNA matches TRBJ2-7 better at its end, which makes the J call doubtful. CDR3 size: 14 residues. Germline V lookup: CDR1 DFQATT, CDR2 SNEGSKA (reference sequence).

The chain employs TRBV7-9 and TRBJ1-2, with D possibly matching TRBD1 (6 bases). The CDR3 is 15 residues long. Per germline, CDR1 SEHNR and CDR2 FQNEAQ (reference sequence). Deletions cut 5 bases from V and 5 bases from J, with 18 bases between. CDR3 bases: TGTGCCAGCAGCACCCGAGGACAGAGGTTTTATGGCTACACCTTC. Translating it yields CASSTRGQRFYGYTF.

In this sample, this clonotype turned up many times. This chain uses TRBV5-1 with TRBJ1-2; the D gene is possibly TRBD1 (5 bases). The V end lost 0 bases, the J end lost 6 bases, and 12 bases lay between the germline ends. CDR1 and CDR2 from the germline V gene are SGHRS and YFSETQ. The length of the CDR3 is 14 residues. The CDR3 DNA sequence: TGCGCCAGCAGCTTGGATCAGGGATCGGATGGCTACACCTTC. This encodes CASSLDQGSDGYTF.

This clonotype was seen more than once but under ten times. This chain links TRBV29-1 with TRBJ2-5; D is uncertain. The CDR3 contains 11 residues. V was clipped by 8 bases and J by 1 base, with 8 bases between them. CDR1 and CDR2 (germline): SQVTM, ANQGSEA. CDR3 bases: TGCAGCCACGACATCCAAGAGACCCAGTACTTC. Its translation is CSHDIQETQYF.

This clonotype was seen a few times. J is TRBJ2-7 and V is TRBV20-1, with D possibly matching TRBD1 (6 bases). This CDR3 is built from 15 residues. The V end lost 0 bases, the J end lost 2 bases, and 14 bases lay between the germline ends. Germline lookup yields CDR1 DFQATT and CDR2 SNEGSKA (reference sequence). CDR3 sequence: CSARDADRSTYEQYF. The CDR3 DNA reads as TGCAGTGCTAGAGATGCAGACAGGTCGACCTACGAGCAGTACTTC.

The V call is TRBV30, the J call TRBJ2-1; 10 nucleotides line up with TRBD1. The CDR3 is made up of 17 amino acids. In germline, CDR1 is GTSNPN, CDR2 SVGIG (reference sequence). The V gene end was trimmed by 0 bases and the J gene end by 0 bases; junction bases not matched to a gene: 5. This chain's CDR3 is CAWSVTGGWSSYNEQFF. The CDR3 coding sequence is TGTGCCTGGAGTGTGACAGGGGGCTGGAGCTCCTACAATGAGCAGTTCTTC.

The chain employs TRBV6-5 and TRBJ2-7; TRBD2 is a possible D gene (5 bases). V lost 4 bases to trimming and J lost 5 bases, with 12 bases between them. CDR3 length: 13 amino acids. Germline loops: CDR1 MNHEY, CDR2 SVGAGI. Here the CDR3 reads CASSWRLGDEQYF. CDR3 bases: TGTGCCAGCAGTTGGAGGTTGGGCGACGAGCAGTACTTC.

A single count supports this clonotype. This chain links TRBV5-5 with TRBJ1-5, with D possibly matching TRBD1 (5 bases). In germline, CDR1 is SGHKS, CDR2 YYEKEE (reference sequence). The CDR3 totals 14 residues. V was trimmed by 3 bases and J by 6 bases, leaving 13 bases between them. The chain's CDR3 is CASSSDPGGQPQHF. The CDR3 DNA follows: TGTGCCAGCAGCTCAGACCCGGGGGGTCAGCCCCAGCATTTT.

This sequence joins TRBV5-1 and TRBJ1-5; no clear D. From germline, CDR1 is SGHRS and CDR2 YFSETQ. The ends were cut back, 0 bases at V and 1 base at J, with 11 bases in the middle. The CDR3 contains 16 residues. CDR3: CASSLGVGRSNQPQHF. In DNA, the CDR3 is TGCGCCAGCAGCTTGGGTGTGGGAAGGAGCAATCAGCCCCAGCATTTT. The variable domain in full, with the rest retrieved from reference TRBV5-1 and TRBJ1-5, is KAGVTQTPRYLIKTRGQQVTLSCSPISGHRSVSWYQQTPGQGLQFLFEYFSETQRNKGNFPGRFSGRQFSNSRSEMNVSTLELGDSALYLCASSLGVGRSNQPQHFGDGTRLSIL.

As concerns this clonotype: A read error may account for a junction end that differs from germline. The CDR3 sequence is CASRGQGANAQFF. The CDR3 DNA sequence: TGTGCCAGCCGGGGACAGGGGGCCAATGCGCAGTTCTTC. The chain combines TRBV6-5 with TRBJ2-1, with TRBD1 identical over 12 bases. The length of the CDR3 is 13 residues. Germline V gives CDR1 MNHEY, CDR2 SVGAGI.